A single sample gave rise to the 8 T cell receptor beta chains below, sequenced in a study of cytomegalovirus exposure and HLA in healthy donors. 13 Jbeta primers and 60 Vbeta primers were used for the PCR. Sequenced by immunoSEQ multiplex PCR; TCRdb stores in-frame clones only, minus some. Of some 120,000 clones listed, 77% were seen once; the top ten hold approximately 11%. The sequenced material came from PBMCs. These receptors were collected from a man aged 35 to 55 in good health and CMV-seropositive.

This chain uses TRBV7-9 with TRBJ1-2; D is undetermined. V lost 0 bases, J lost 3 bases, and 5 bases lay in between. The CDR3 is 13 residues long. CDR1 and CDR2 (germline): SEHNR, FQNEAQ (reference sequence). In DNA form, the CDR3 reads TGTGCCAGCAGCTTAGCCGGTGACTATGGCTACACCTTC. Its translation is CASSLAGDYGYTF.

V is TRBV19 and J is TRBJ2-1; TRBD1 matches at 9 bases. J was trimmed by 6 bases and V by 6 bases; bases with no gene match: 12. The germline V gene has CDR1 LNHDA and CDR2 SQIVND (reference sequence). The CDR3 totals 16 residues. The CDR3 loop is CASSPSTGGTSNEQFF. The CDR3 bases are TGTGCCAGTAGCCCCTCGACAGGGGGGACCTCCAATGAGCAGTTCTTC.

This chain links TRBV4-3 with TRBJ1-1, with 7 positions matching TRBD1. V trimming: 0 bases; J trimming: 4 bases; junction bases outside the gene matches: 2. Germline V gives CDR1 LGHNA, CDR2 YSLEER. The CDR3 runs 14 residues. As DNA, the CDR3 is TGCGCCAGCAGCCAAGACAGGGGGGCCACTGAAGCTTTCTTT. Translated: CASSQDRGATEAFF.

This chain connects TRBV28 to TRBJ1-1; D uncertain. Germline V gene sequence: CDR1 MDHEN, CDR2 SYDVKM. This CDR3 has 13 amino acids. The V end was cut by 2 bases, the J end by 6 bases, with 10 bases between. The DNA of the CDR3 is TGTGCCAGCAGTTTACCTCCTGTCCCTGAAGCTTTCTTT. Its translation is CASSLPPVPEAFF.

The V call is TRBV28, the J call TRBJ2-7; 7 positions agree with TRBD1. From germline, CDR1 is MDHEN and CDR2 SYDVKM. This CDR3 has 15 residues. V gave up 3 bases and J gave up 3 bases; unmatched junction bases: 8. The CDR3 bases are TGTGCCAGCAGTTTCACCCTGACAGGGAACTACGAGCAGTACTTC. Translated, it gives CASSFTLTGNYEQYF.

This clone was seen more than once but under ten times. The genes are TRBV6-6 and TRBJ1-1, with D perhaps matching TRBD1 (6 bases). Germline CDR1 and CDR2: MNHNY and SVGAGI (reference sequence). Trimming shortened V by 2 bases and J by 5 bases, and 15 bases separated the two germline ends. CDR3 size: 15 residues. CDR3 protein: CASSYGGEGGTEAFF. The CDR3 DNA reads as TGTGCCAGCAGTTACGGTGGGGAGGGGGGGACTGAAGCTTTCTTT.

This chain links TRBV10-2 with TRBJ1-4; the D gene is possibly TRBD1 (5 bases). The CDR3 has 14 residues. Germline V gives CDR1 WSHSY, CDR2 SAAADI. Trimming took off 6 bases at V and 0 bases at J, with 8 bases between the two ends. CDR3 sequence reads: CASRTVATNEKLFF. Here the CDR3 DNA reads TGCGCCAGCAGGACAGTTGCAACTAATGAAAAACTGTTTTTT.

V is TRBV5-6 and J is TRBJ2-5; no reliable D call. Between the trimmed V and J ends, which lost 0 bases and 4 bases, there was a span of 7 bases. Per the germline V gene, CDR1 is SGHDT and CDR2 is YYEEEE. CDR3 size: 13 residues. CDR3 amino acids: CASSLVLRETQYF. The CDR3 coding sequence is TGTGCCAGCAGCTTGGTACTCCGAGAGACCCAGTACTTC.